Following are 14 T cell receptor beta chains from one sample sequenced in a study of beta chain features in type 1 diabetes. Expressed TCRB transcripts were sequenced because the entire RNA isolate underwent reverse transcription. The protocol was immunoSEQ multiplex PCR, while the TCRdb copy is restricted to in-frame clones and leaves out a portion. This sample has hundreds of thousands of clones, with roughly 13% found just once. The sequenced sample consisted of naive CD4+ T cells from blood. All receptors derive from a young man in good health.

This sequence joins TRBV4-3 and TRBJ2-2, with 10 bases lining up with TRBD2. CDR3 size: 16 residues. The germline gives CDR1 LGHNA, CDR2 YSLEER. V lost 4 bases, J lost 1 base, and 3 bases stayed unmatched. CDR3 in amino acids: CASSRLAGENTGELFF. Written as DNA, the CDR3 is TGCGCCAGCAGCCGTCTAGCGGGAGAGAACACCGGGGAGCTGTTTTTT.

This clone was seen only a few times. The V and J genes are TRBV6-5 and TRBJ2-1, with 7 bases lining up with TRBD1. The V and J ends lost 7 bases and 5 bases, in that order; junction bases with no gene match: 8. The CDR3 covers 14 residues. CDR1 is MNHEY, CDR2 SVGAGI, per germline. The CDR3 DNA reads as TGTGCCAGCACCGACAGGGAGAGGCACAATGAGCAGTTCTTC. It yields the protein CASTDRERHNEQFF.

This clone turned up a few times. This chain connects TRBV25-1 to TRBJ1-2, with 8 nucleotides matching TRBD1. Germline CDR1 reads MGHDK; CDR2 reads SYGVNS. With 1 base clipped from V and 1 base from J, the junction kept 8 bases outside the gene matches. This CDR3 is 17 amino acids long. CDR3 nucleotide sequence: TGTGCCAGCAGTGAATTGGGGACAGGCAATGATAACTATGGCTACACCTTC. Protein sequence: CASSELGTGNDNYGYTF.

This clone was counted a few times. The V gene is TRBV4-1, the J gene TRBJ1-4; 8 nucleotides align to TRBD1. The V gene's germline CDR1 is MGHRA and CDR2 YSYEKL. Unmatched junction bases numbered 5, after V lost 4 bases and J lost 7 bases. The length of the CDR3 is 14 residues. The CDR3 DNA reads TGCGCCAGCAGCCTTGGACAGGGAGGTGAAAAACTGTTTTTT. The encoded protein is CASSLGQGGEKLFF.

There are a few counts of this clone. The chain recombines TRBV18 with TRBJ1-2, with D tentatively TRBD1 (6 bases). CDR3 length equals 13 residues. Germline V gene data show CDR1 as KGHSH and CDR2 as LQKENI. V lost 2 bases, J lost 4 bases, and 8 bases lay in between. CDR3 nucleotide sequence: TGTGCCAGCTCACCAGGGACAATCTATGGCTACACCTTC. This sequence encodes CASSPGTIYGYTF.

In its sample, this clone was seen a few times. The chain employs TRBV5-1 and TRBJ2-1; 9 bases match TRBD1. The trim removed 5 bases at V and 5 bases at J, leaving 2 bases unmatched. The CDR3 extends over 13 amino acids. CDR1 and CDR2 (germline): SGHRS, YFSETQ. DNA for the CDR3: TGCGCCAGCAGGGACAGGGGAAACAATGAGCAGTTCTTC. Protein product: CASRDRGNNEQFF.

This clone has a handful of counts. The CDR3 nucleotides read TGTGCCAGCAGCTTGCTCTCTCTCGACAATGAGCAGTTCTTC. Translating gives CASSLLSLDNEQFF. The V gene is TRBV5-6, the J gene TRBJ2-1; D remains unclear. The CDR3 totals 14 residues. Germline CDR1 and CDR2: SGHDT and YYEEEE. V was trimmed by 1 base and J by 5 bases, leaving 10 bases between them.

The genes are TRBV7-2 and TRBJ2-5; no firm D call. Germline V gene data show CDR1 as SGHTA and CDR2 as FQGNSA. With 1 base removed from V and 5 bases from J, the gap between germline ends came to 8 bases. The CDR3 covers 13 residues. The CDR3 DNA reads as TGTGCCAGCAGCTTAGACCACCGGGAGACCCAGTACTTC. This gives the protein CASSLDHRETQYF.

This clone appeared a few times. The rearrangement uses TRBV28 and TRBJ1-2; D may be TRBD1 (5 bases). Trimming removed 11 bases from V and 6 bases from J, with 19 bases in between. Germline-derived CDR1 and CDR2 are MDHEN and SYDVKM. This CDR3 comprises 13 residues. The CDR3 DNA is TGTGCCGCCGTATCTCGGGGGACCAATGGCTACACCTTC. Protein: CAAVSRGTNGYTF.

The rearrangement uses TRBV19 and TRBJ1-1, with unresolved D. The germline V gene encodes CDR1 LNHDA and CDR2 SQIVND (reference sequence). This CDR3 spans 14 amino acids. The ends were cut back, 2 bases at V and 10 bases at J, with 17 bases in the middle. CDR3 DNA: TGTGCCAGTAGTATAAGGCAGGAACGGCGCATAGCTTTCTTT. It is translated as CASSIRQERRIAFF.

The rearrangement uses TRBV4-2 and TRBJ1-2; D is possibly TRBD1 (6 bases). The CDR3 length is 18 residues. V was pared by 4 bases and J by 1 base, with 22 bases between. The germline gives CDR1 LGHNA, CDR2 YNFKEQ. The CDR3 loop reads CASSRRGGPGDLNYGYTF. CDR3 sequence (DNA): TGTGCCAGCAGCCGGAGGGGGGGGCCCGGGGACCTTAACTATGGCTACACCTTC.

This clone was observed a handful of times. J is TRBJ1-1 and V is TRBV28; the D gene is possibly TRBD1 (6 bases). Trimming took 5 bases from V and 6 from J, leaving 10 bases between them. The CDR3 extends over 12 amino acids. Germline V gene data show CDR1 as MDHEN and CDR2 as SYDVKM. The CDR3 DNA follows: TGTGCCAGCAGTGTTCAGGGGCCTGAAGCTTTCTTT. It translates to CASSVQGPEAFF.

This clone was picked up a small number of times. This chain connects TRBV19 to TRBJ2-7; D is unresolved. V was clipped by 3 bases and J by 3 bases, with 9 bases between them. Germline V CDR1 and CDR2: LNHDA, SQIVND (reference sequence). The CDR3 loop spans 13 amino acids. This CDR3 is CASSINRNYEQYF. The CDR3 nucleotides read TGTGCCAGTAGTATCAACAGAAACTACGAGCAGTACTTC.

The chain links TRBV7-9 to TRBJ2-1; 8 bases line up with TRBD2. The germline V gene has CDR1 SEHNR and CDR2 FQNEAQ (reference sequence). The CDR3 sequence is 17 residues long. V lost 5 bases to trimming and J lost 7 bases; unmatched junction nucleotides: 16. CDR3 DNA sequence: TGTGCCAGCAGCCCCCACGTTGGCGGGAGGTATAGTAATGAGCAGTTCTTC. This codes for CASSPHVGGRYSNEQFF.